These 9 T cell receptor beta chains originate from one sample sequenced in a study of T cells in Graves' hyperthyroidism and ophthalmopathy. RNA transcripts were the template for amplifying TCR beta CDR3 regions. HTBI primers drove first-round RT-PCR of the TCR CDR3. TCRdb redid the calling of the multiplex PCR reads with MiXCR, one entry per CDR3 protein. The data contain some 700,000 distinct CDR3 sequences, 17% of them seen just once; the ten biggest clones take up 15%. Material: blood. Every receptor here comes from a man aged 45 to 65 with Graves' hyperthyroidism.

The sample holds many counts of this clonotype. The genes are TRBV18 and TRBJ2-7; D is unresolved. Germline-derived CDR1 and CDR2 are KGHSH and LQKENI. Trimming took off 6 bases at V and 3 bases at J, with 12 bases between the two ends. This CDR3 is 13 amino acids long. The CDR3 region is CASSVTSSYEQYF. The CDR3 region has the DNA TGTGCCAGCTCCGTGACATCGAGCTACGAGCAGTACTTC.

This clonotype was observed at least ten times. The V and J genes are TRBV28 and TRBJ2-3; D is possibly TRBD2 (6 bases). The CDR3 runs to 17 residues. Germline CDR1 reads MDHEN; CDR2 reads SYDVKM. The V end lost 1 base, the J end lost 7 bases, and 21 bases lay between the germline ends. The CDR3 is CASSLYPSAGRENTQYF. The CDR3 region has the DNA TGTGCCAGCAGTTTATACCCCTCGGCGGGCCGGGAGAATACGCAGTATTTT.

This clonotype was seen ten or more times. This rearrangement joins TRBV7-8 to TRBJ2-6, with 10 bases that match TRBD2. Germline CDR1 reads SGHVS; CDR2 reads FQNEAQ. V gave up 3 bases and J gave up 0 bases; unmatched junction bases: 14. The CDR3 contains 21 residues. CDR3 protein: CASSLPFIRTSGSSGANVLTF. Written as DNA, the CDR3 is TGTGCCAGCAGCTTGCCTTTCATTAGGACTAGCGGAAGCTCTGGGGCCAACGTCCTGACTTTC.

The chain carries TRBV28 and TRBJ1-6; 9 bases match TRBD1. The germline V gene encodes CDR1 MDHEN and CDR2 SYDVKM. V gave up 5 bases and J gave up 3 bases; unmatched junction bases: 8. The CDR3 spans 17 residues. CDR3 DNA sequence: TGTGCCAGCAGTGGGTCAACAGGGGGCTTCTATAATTCACCCCTCCACTTT. Encoded protein: CASSGSTGGFYNSPLHF. Supplemented by reference TRBV28 and TRBJ1-6, the full variable domain reads DVKVTQSSRYLVKRTGEKVFLECVQDMDHENMFWYRQDPGLGLRLIYFSYDVKMKEKGDIPEGYSVSREKKERFSLILESASTNQTSMYLCASSGSTGGFYNSPLHFGNGTRLTVT.

This clonotype was seen many times. The chain recombines TRBV12-5 with TRBJ2-1; 10 bases match TRBD2. The V and J ends lost 0 bases and 8 bases, in that order; junction bases with no gene match: 4. From germline, CDR1 is LGHNT and CDR2 FRNRAP. This CDR3 region has 15 residues. This CDR3 is CASGLVPSGSYEQFF. For the CDR3, the DNA is TGTGCTAGTGGTTTGGTGCCTAGCGGGAGTTATGAGCAGTTCTTC.

Concerning this clonotype: A much bigger clone sits one base away, suggesting this may be a read error. The rearrangement links TRBV30 to TRBJ2-2; D may correspond to TRBD1 or TRBD2 (5 bases each). This CDR3 is built from 15 residues. Germline CDR1 GTSNPN, CDR2 SVGIG (reference sequence). The CDR3 region has the DNA TGTGCCTGTCACCCGGGGACGGAACTTACCGGGGAGCCGTTTTTT. Translated, it gives CACHPGTELTGEPFF.

The V gene is TRBV9, the J gene TRBJ2-5; 7 positions agree with TRBD2. Trimming at V came to 0 bases and at J to 4 bases, leaving 12 bases not matched to a gene. The V gene's germline CDR1 is SGDLS and CDR2 YYNGEE. The CDR3 totals 17 residues. CDR3 in DNA: TGTGCCAGCAGCGTAGTTTTCTCGCGGGGGTCGGGAGAGACCCAGTACTTC. Protein sequence: CASSVVFSRGSGETQYF.

This clonotype came up a few times. The chain employs TRBV6-1 and TRBJ1-2; D might be TRBD1 (5 bases). Per the germline V gene, CDR1 is MNHNS and CDR2 is SASEGT. The germline V and J ends were trimmed by 1 base and 6 bases, with 12 bases remaining between them. CDR3 length equals 14 residues. CDR3 residues: CASSEGGGFDGYTF. CDR3 coding DNA: TGTGCCAGCAGTGAAGGGGGGGGTTTCGATGGCTACACCTTC.

With respect to this clonotype: A read error is possible here, since a much larger clone lies one base away. This chain uses TRBV12-3 or TRBV12-4 with TRBJ2-2, with a possible D match to TRBD2 (6 bases). This CDR3 contains 16 residues. CDR3 in DNA: TGTGCCAGCAGTTATTCCCAGACTGGGGTGGTCGGGGGGCTGTTTTTT. Its translation: CASSYSQTGVVGGLFF.